A selection of T cell receptor beta chains follows, all from one sample in a study of T cells in Graves' hyperthyroidism and ophthalmopathy. TCRdb reprocessed the multiplex PCR reads via MiXCR and lists one record per CDR3 protein. The sample records a few hundred thousand distinct CDR3 sequences, more than 15% being singletons. Input material: blood. The receptor set was obtained from a woman under 40 with Graves' hyperthyroidism. CDR3s include the opening cysteine and the closing phenylalanine or tryptophan. Each record gives: clone size, J gene, V gene, D gene, CDR3 protein, CDR3 DNA. A D gene is named only where the DNA matches it firmly. Clone size is not always given. Where it is, it says once, few, many or a class for expanded clones.

.	TRBJ2-1	TRBV7-2	.	CASSLFGTFGSYNEQFF	TGTGCCAGCAGCTTATTTGGGACATTTGGCTCCTACAATGAGCAGTTCTTC
many	TRBJ1-1	TRBV2	TRBD1	CASSGDRMLGYTEAFF	TGTGCCAGCAGCGGGGACAGAATGTTGGGGTACACTGAAGCTTTCTTT
many	TRBJ2-1	TRBV24-1	.	CATETRRRGYNEQFF	TGTGCCACTGAAACACGGAGGAGGGGATACAATGAGCAGTTCTTC
many	TRBJ2-1	TRBV27	.	CASSPPGDGEQFF	TGTGCCAGCAGTCCCCCGGGGGACGGTGAGCAGTTCTTC
many	TRBJ2-2	TRBV12-3/TRBV12-4	TRBD2	CASRPTTSSTGELFF	TGTGCCAGCAGACCGACGACTAGCTCTACCGGGGAGCTGTTTTTT
many	TRBJ2-1	TRBV29-1	TRBD2	CSVEDSDSGNSYEQFF	TGCAGCGTTGAAGATAGCGATAGCGGGAATTCTTATGAGCAGTTCTTC
few	TRBJ1-2	TRBV28	.	CASTLIGGSYGYTF	TGTGCCAGCACCTTAATAGGAGGATCCTATGGCTACACCTTC
.	TRBJ2-3	TRBV19	.	CATGQSSTDTQYF	TGTGCCACAGGACAGTCTAGCACAGATACGCAGTATTTT
many	TRBJ1-4	TRBV7-2	.	CASSLSSEKLFF	TGTGCCAGCAGCTTAAGTTCGGAAAAACTGTTTTTT
few	TRBJ2-1	TRBV9	TRBD2	CASSPRTSRSGEQFF	TGTGCCAGCAGCCCCCGGACTAGCAGGAGTGGGGAGCAGTTCTTC